This entry is about one TCR beta chain. Its target is not known. This record comes from a study of shared clonotypes between healthy human individuals. Across the whole study: CD4 naive cells filled three plates per donor, CD4 memory three, CD8 naive two and CD8 memory one.

Clones were sequenced by immunoSEQ multiplex PCR, and TCRdb holds only the in-frame ones, with some missing. Here the sample spans some 2.1 million clones, approximately 94% being singletons. Germline V gene data show CDR1 as SEHNR and CDR2 as FQNEAQ (reference sequence). CDR3 length: 14 amino acids. V lost 5 bases to trimming and J lost 2 bases, with 13 bases between them. Selected positively for CCR7 and CD45RO-negative, naive CD8 cells excluded terminally differentiated effector memory CD45RA+ cells. Study results and limitations: Among non-shared clonotypes, generation probabilities were lower than among those shared by all four donors.

Sequenced material: naive CD8+ T cells sorted from blood. The V call is TRBV7-9, the J call TRBJ2-7; D may match TRBD1 or TRBD2 (5 bases each). The receptor was derived from a man between 18 and 29 years old in good health. The CDR3 is CASSPGDGTYEQYF. CDR3 DNA sequence: TGTGCCAGCAGCCCTGGGGACGGGACCTACGAGCAGTACTTC.